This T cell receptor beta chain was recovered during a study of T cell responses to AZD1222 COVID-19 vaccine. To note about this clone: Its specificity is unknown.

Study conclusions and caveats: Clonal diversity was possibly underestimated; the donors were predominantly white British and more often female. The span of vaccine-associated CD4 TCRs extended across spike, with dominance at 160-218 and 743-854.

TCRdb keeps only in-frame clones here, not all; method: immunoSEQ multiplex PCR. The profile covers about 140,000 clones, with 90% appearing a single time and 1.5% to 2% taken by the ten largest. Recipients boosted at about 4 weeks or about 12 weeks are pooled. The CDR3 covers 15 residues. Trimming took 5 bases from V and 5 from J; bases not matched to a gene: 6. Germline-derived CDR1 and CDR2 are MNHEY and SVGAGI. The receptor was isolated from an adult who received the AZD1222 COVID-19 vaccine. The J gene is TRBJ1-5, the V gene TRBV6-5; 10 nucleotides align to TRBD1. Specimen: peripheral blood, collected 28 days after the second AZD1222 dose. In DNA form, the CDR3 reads TGTGCCAGCAGTCCCCGGACAGGGGGGTATCAGCCCCAGCATTTT. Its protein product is CASSPRTGGYQPQHF.